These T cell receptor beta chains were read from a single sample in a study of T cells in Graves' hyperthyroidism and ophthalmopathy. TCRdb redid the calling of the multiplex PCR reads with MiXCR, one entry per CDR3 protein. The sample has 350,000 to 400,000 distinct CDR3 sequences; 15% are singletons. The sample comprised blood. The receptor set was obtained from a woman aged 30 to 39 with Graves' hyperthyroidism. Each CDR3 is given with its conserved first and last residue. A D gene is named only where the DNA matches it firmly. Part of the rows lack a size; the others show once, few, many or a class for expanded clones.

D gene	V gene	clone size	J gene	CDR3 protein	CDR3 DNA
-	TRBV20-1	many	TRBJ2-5	CSARVPGPESQYF	TGCAGTGCTAGAGTTCCAGGCCCAGAGTCCCAGTACTTC
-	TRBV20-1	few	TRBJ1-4	CSASVGGPKEKLFF	TGCAGTGCTAGCGTGGGCGGGCCCAAGGAAAAACTGTTTTTT
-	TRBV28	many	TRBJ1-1	CASSFLGTEAFF	TGTGCCAGCAGTTTTCTGGGGACTGAAGCTTTCTTT
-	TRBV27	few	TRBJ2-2	CASSLQGYTGELFF	TGTGCCAGCAGTCTACAGGGATACACCGGGGAGCTGTTTTTT
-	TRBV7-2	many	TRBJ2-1	CASSLQVYNEQFF	TGTGCCAGCAGCTTACAGGTGTACAATGAGCAGTTCTTC
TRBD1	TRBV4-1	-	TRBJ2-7	CASSQLQEGDRGDEQYF	TGCGCCAGCAGCCAGCTTCAGGAGGGGGACAGGGGGGACGAGCAGTACTTC
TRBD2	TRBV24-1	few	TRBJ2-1	CATIAGGGNNEQFF	TGTGCCACTATAGCGGGAGGGGGTAACAATGAGCAGTTCTTC
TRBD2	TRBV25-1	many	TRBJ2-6	CASSEFGAGTSGSGANVLTF	TGTGCCAGCAGTGAATTTGGCGCCGGGACTAGCGGGTCTGGGGCCAACGTCCTGACTTTC
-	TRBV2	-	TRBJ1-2	CASTPRDRYGYTF	TGTGCCAGCACCCCCCGGGATCGGTATGGCTACACCTTC
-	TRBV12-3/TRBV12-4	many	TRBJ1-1	CASSPGPDTEAFF	TGTGCCAGCAGTCCGGGGCCCGACACTGAAGCTTTCTTT
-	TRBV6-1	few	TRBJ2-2	CASSGTLNTGELFF	TGTGCCAGCAGTGGGACATTGAACACCGGGGAGCTGTTTTTT
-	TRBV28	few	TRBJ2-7	CASRPPGGEQYF	TGTGCCAGCAGACCACCCGGGGGCGAGCAGTACTTC
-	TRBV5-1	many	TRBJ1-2	CASSTGQIDYGYTF	TGCGCCAGCAGCACCGGACAGATTGACTATGGCTACACCTTC
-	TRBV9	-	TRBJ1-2	CASSVATGGANYGYTF	TGTGCCAGCAGCGTAGCTACGGGGGGAGCTAACTATGGCTACACCTTC
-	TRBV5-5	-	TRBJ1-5	CASSFLAYSNQPQHF	TGTGCCAGCAGCTTTCTGGCTTATAGCAATCAGCCCCAGCATTTT
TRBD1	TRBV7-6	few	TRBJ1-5	CASSLGTAGSNQPQHF	TGTGCCAGCAGCTTGGGGACAGCCGGTAGCAATCAGCCCCAGCATTTT
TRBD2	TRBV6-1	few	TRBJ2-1	CASSEWFGTSGRQGGEQFF	TGTGCCAGCAGTGAATGGTTTGGGACTAGCGGACGTCAAGGGGGTGAGCAGTTCTTC
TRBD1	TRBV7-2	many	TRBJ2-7	CASSPTGERYEQYF	TGTGCCAGCAGCCCGACAGGGGAGCGCTACGAGCAGTACTTC
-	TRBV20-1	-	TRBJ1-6	CSARGKSSYNSPLHF	TGCAGTGCTAGAGGCAAGAGCTCCTATAATTCACCCCTCCACTTT
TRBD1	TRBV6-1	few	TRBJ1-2	CASSVTGTGFPYTF	TGTGCCAGCAGTGTCACCGGGACAGGGTTCCCCTACACCTTC
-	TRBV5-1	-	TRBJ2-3	CASSLGQVRTDTQYF	TGCGCCAGCAGCTTGGGACAGGTTCGGACAGATACGCAGTATTTT
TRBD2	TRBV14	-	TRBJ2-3	CASSPSSGNFDTQYF	TGTGCCAGCAGCCCCTCTAGCGGGAATTTCGACACGCAGTATTTT
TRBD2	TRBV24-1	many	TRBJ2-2	CATSDPGLAGNTGELFF	TGTGCCACCAGTGACCCCGGACTAGCGGGAAACACCGGGGAGCTGTTTTTT
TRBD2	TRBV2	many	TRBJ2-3	CASSKLAGASDTQYF	TGTGCCAGCAGTAAACTAGCGGGAGCGTCAGATACGCAGTATTTT
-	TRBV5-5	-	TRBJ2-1	CASSPGGILYNEQFF	TGTGCCAGCAGCCCCGGGGGCATACTTTACAATGAGCAGTTCTTC
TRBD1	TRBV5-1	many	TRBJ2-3	CASSFAPGQGLTDTQYF	TGCGCCAGCAGCTTTGCTCCGGGACAGGGACTCACAGATACGCAGTATTTT
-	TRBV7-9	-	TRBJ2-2	CASSFVGGTGELFF	TGTGCCAGCAGCTTCGTAGGGGGCACCGGGGAGCTGTTTTTT
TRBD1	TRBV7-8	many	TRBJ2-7	CASSARTGTDGSEQYF	TGTGCCAGCAGCGCGAGGACCGGGACAGACGGTTCCGAGCAGTACTTC
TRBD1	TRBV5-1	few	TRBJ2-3	CASSLGQDSTDTQYF	TGCGCCAGCAGCCTAGGACAGGATAGTACAGATACGCAGTATTTT
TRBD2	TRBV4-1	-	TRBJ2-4	CASSPRLAGGAKGDIQYF	TGCGCCAGCAGCCCTCGACTAGCGGGAGGAGCGAAGGGGGACATTCAGTACTTC
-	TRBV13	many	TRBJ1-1	CASSLEAHLNTEAFF	TGTGCCAGCAGCTTAGAGGCCCACCTGAACACTGAAGCTTTCTTT
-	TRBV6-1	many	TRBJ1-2	CASSPGGYGYTF	TGTGCCAGCAGCCCCGGTGGCTATGGCTACACCTTC
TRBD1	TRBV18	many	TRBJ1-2	CASSRDRVLDGYTF	TGTGCCAGCTCGCGGGACAGGGTACTCGACGGCTACACCTTC
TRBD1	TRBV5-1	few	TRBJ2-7	CASSLRGDREEQYF	TGCGCCAGCAGCTTGAGGGGAGACAGGGAAGAGCAGTACTTC
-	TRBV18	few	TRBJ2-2	CASLPRERATGELFF	TGTGCCAGCTTACCTCGAGAAAGGGCCACCGGGGAGCTGTTTTTT
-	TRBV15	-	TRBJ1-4	CATSRVPGSTNEKLFF	TGTGCCACCAGCAGAGTTCCCGGCTCTACTAATGAAAAACTGTTTTTT
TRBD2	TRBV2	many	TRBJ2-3	CASSEERELSTDTQYF	TGTGCCAGCAGTGAGGAGCGGGAGTTAAGCACAGATACGCAGTATTTT